The 20 T cell receptor beta chains given below trace back to one sample, sequenced in a study of T cells in Graves' hyperthyroidism and ophthalmopathy. TCR beta CDR3 region amplification was performed from RNA transcripts. HTBI primers were the set used in a first-round RT-PCR of the TCR CDR3. TCRdb re-derived calls from the multiplex PCR reads in MiXCR, one entry per CDR3 protein. The repertoire consists of over 500,000 distinct CDR3 sequences, with approximately 16% occurring once and the leading ten covering 25% to 30%. Sequencing used blood. The receptors were gathered from a woman in her 30s with Graves' ophthalmopathy.

As to this clonotype: A much larger clone sits a single nucleotide away, making a read error possible. The rearrangement links TRBV24-1 to TRBJ2-1, with D perhaps matching TRBD1 (5 bases). This CDR3 contains 15 residues. V shed 3 bases and J shed 10 bases, with 18 bases lying between them. Per the germline V gene, CDR1 is KGHDR and CDR2 is SFDVKD. Here the CDR3 reads CATSDMGRAAEEQFF. In nucleotides, the CDR3 is TGTGCCACCAGTGATATGGGCAGGGCAGCTGAGGAGCAGTTCTTC.

The gene calls are TRBV6-2 or TRBV6-3 and TRBJ1-6; D remains unclear. The CDR3 contains 15 residues. Germline CDR1 reads MNHEY; CDR2 reads SVGEGT. V was shortened by 6 bases and J by 7 bases, with 16 bases between the two germline ends. The CDR3 DNA reads TGTGCCAGCAGGCAAGCTACAGTATGGAATTCACCCCTCCACTTT. Translating it yields CASRQATVWNSPLHF.

In this sample, this clonotype turned up a few times. This chain joins TRBV20-1 and TRBJ1-6, with no clear D. Trimming removed 3 bases at V and 2 bases at J, with 14 bases between. Germline assignment: CDR1 DFQATT and CDR2 SNEGSKA (reference sequence). The CDR3 has 16 residues. This chain's CDR3 is CSARTPTVPYNSPLHF. CDR3 sequence (DNA): TGCAGTGCTAGGACCCCCACAGTCCCCTATAATTCACCCCTCCACTTT.

A word on this clonotype: A read error may produce the germline difference seen at one junction end. The V call is TRBV3-1, the J call TRBJ2-4, with D possibly matching TRBD2 (5 bases). The CDR3 extends over 14 amino acids. CDR1 and CDR2 from the germline V gene are LGHDT and YNNKEL (reference sequence). The CDR3 nucleotides are TGTGCCAACAGCCAAGAGGGAAACTTAAACATTCAGTACTTC. Amino acids: CANSQEGNLNIQYF.

This clonotype was detected a few times. This chain uses TRBV6-2 or TRBV6-3 with TRBJ2-5, with 7 bases that match TRBD1. Trimming at V came to 2 bases and at J to 4 bases, leaving 7 bases not matched to a gene. Germline loops: CDR1 MNHEY, CDR2 SVGEGT. This CDR3 is 15 amino acids long. For the CDR3, the DNA is TGTGCCAGCAGTTACAGACAGGGTCTCCGAGAGACCCAGTACTTC. Translating gives CASSYRQGLRETQYF.

This clonotype has just one count. The rearrangement uses TRBV7-9 and TRBJ1-4, with no clear D. Germline V gene lookup returns CDR1 SEHNR and CDR2 FQNEAQ (reference sequence). The CDR3 is 11 residues long. The germline V and J ends were trimmed by 4 bases and 6 bases, with 3 bases remaining between them. The CDR3 DNA is TGTGCCAGCAGCTGCCATGAAAAACTGTTTTTT. It codes for CASSCHEKLFF.

This chain links TRBV6-5 with TRBJ2-1; TRBD2 matches 9 bases. V lost 6 bases to trimming and J lost 7 bases; unmatched junction nucleotides: 7. This CDR3 has 14 amino acids. The germline V gene has CDR1 MNHEY and CDR2 SVGAGI. The CDR3 spells CASSLPSGTNEQFF. The CDR3 bases are TGTGCCAGCAGCTTACCTAGCGGGACGAATGAGCAGTTCTTC.

This clonotype was counted ten times or more. The chain carries TRBV20-1 and TRBJ2-3; D is undetermined. Trimming shortened V by 5 bases and J by 0 bases, and 3 bases separated the two germline ends. CDR1 and CDR2 from the germline V gene are DFQATT and SNEGSKA (reference sequence). There are 11 residues in the CDR3. In DNA, the CDR3 is TGCAGTGCTTCTAGCACAGATACGCAGTATTTT. Translated: CSASSTDTQYF.

This clonotype was seen ten or more times. The chain couples TRBV7-2 to TRBJ1-5, with TRBD1 matching over 8 bases. The CDR3 length is 14 residues. With V trimmed by 5 bases and J by 5 bases, 5 bases remained unmatched. The germline V gene has CDR1 SGHTA and CDR2 FQGNSA. DNA of the CDR3: TGTGCCAGCAGCCGGGACAGGATCGATCAGCCCCAGCATTTT. Its protein is CASSRDRIDQPQHF. The full variable domain, completed using reference TRBV7-2 and TRBJ1-5, is GAGVSQSPSNKVTEKGKDVELRCDPISGHTALYWYRQSLGQGLEFLIYFQGNSAPDKSGLPSDRFSAERTGGSVSTLTIQRTQQEDSAVYLCASSRDRIDQPQHFGDGTRLSIL.

Many counts were recorded for this clonotype. The chain links TRBV3-1 to TRBJ2-3; 11 bases align to TRBD2. V lost 1 base to trimming and J lost 6 bases; unmatched junction nucleotides: 3. The CDR3 has 15 amino acids. Germline assignment: CDR1 LGHDT and CDR2 YNNKEL (reference sequence). The CDR3 is CASSQVSGRGDTQYF. The CDR3 DNA reads as TGTGCCAGCAGCCAAGTTAGCGGGAGGGGGGATACGCAGTATTTT.

The rearrangement links TRBV12-3 or TRBV12-4 to TRBJ1-4; weak D call: TRBD1 (6 bases). This CDR3 has 16 residues. V was clipped by 3 bases and J by 8 bases, with 19 bases between them. The CDR3 bases are TGTGCCAGCAGTTTTAGGGGGACGGTGAAGTTAGAAAAACTGTTTTTT. Translated: CASSFRGTVKLEKLFF.

The chain uses TRBV11-2 and TRBJ2-6, with a tentative D call TRBD1 (5 bases). The CDR3 length is 15 residues. V shed 6 bases and J shed 4 bases, with 13 bases lying between them. Germline assignment: CDR1 SGHAT and CDR2 FQNNGV. The DNA of the CDR3 is TGTGCCAGCAGTCCTAGGGGTTACGGGGCCAACGTCCTGACTTTC. It translates to CASSPRGYGANVLTF.

This clonotype appeared many times. The chain carries TRBV7-2 and TRBJ2-7, with a tentative D call TRBD1 (7 bases). The V and J ends lost 5 bases and 5 bases respectively, with 16 bases between them. This CDR3 spans 14 amino acids. The germline V gene has CDR1 SGHTA and CDR2 FQGNSA. CDR3 amino acids: CASSPRRGPDEQYF. CDR3 coding DNA: TGTGCCAGCAGCCCCCGGAGGGGGCCAGACGAGCAGTACTTC.

This clonotype was recorded at least ten times. The rearrangement uses TRBV12-3 or TRBV12-4 and TRBJ2-1; 13 bases are a match to TRBD2. The length of the CDR3 is 15 residues. After removal of 3 bases from V and 9 bases from J, the junction contained 5 bases not matched to a gene. CDR3 residues: CASSFNGLAGVEQFF. The CDR3 coding sequence is TGTGCCAGCAGTTTCAACGGACTAGCGGGAGTTGAGCAGTTCTTC.

This clonotype was counted ten times or more. The chain carries TRBV7-2 and TRBJ2-7; 9 bases match TRBD1. V shed 8 bases, J shed 3 bases, and the junction held 8 bases outside the gene matches. CDR3 length: 14 residues. Germline V gives CDR1 SGHTA, CDR2 FQGNSA. The CDR3 nucleotides read TGTGCCAGCGATCATTACAGGGGGCGCTACGAGCAGTACTTC. Translation: CASDHYRGRYEQYF.

The V gene is TRBV20-1, the J gene TRBJ1-5; D remains ambiguous. Germline values: CDR1 DFQATT, CDR2 SNEGSKA (reference sequence). V was pared by 0 bases and J by 2 bases, with 5 bases between. The CDR3 length is 13 residues. CDR3 DNA sequence: TGCAGTGCTAGAGAGGGTGGCAATCAGCCCCAGCATTTT. Its translation: CSAREGGNQPQHF.

This clonotype was seen at least ten times. The chain employs TRBV20-1 and TRBJ2-3, with D possibly matching TRBD2 (5 bases). This CDR3 spans 16 amino acids. Germline V lookup: CDR1 DFQATT, CDR2 SNEGSKA (reference sequence). V dropped 6 bases and J dropped 10 bases, with 29 bases sitting between them. The CDR3 region has the DNA TGCAGTGCAACCCCCTTAATTGGAGCGGCTGAAATACCGCAGTATTTT. It yields the protein CSATPLIGAAEIPQYF.

This sequence joins TRBV29-1 and TRBJ2-7; D is unclear. In germline, CDR1 is SQVTM, CDR2 ANQGSEA. The CDR3 extends over 14 amino acids. V was pared by 8 bases and J by 2 bases, with 19 bases between. This CDR3 is CSPRVGSFAYEQYF. The CDR3, as DNA: TGCAGCCCAAGGGTAGGGTCATTCGCCTACGAGCAGTACTTC.

This clonotype was seen only a few times. V usage is TRBV20-1 and J usage is TRBJ2-1; D not resolved. The V end was cut by 2 bases, the J end by 4 bases, with 3 bases between. The germline V gene has CDR1 DFQATT and CDR2 SNEGSKA (reference sequence). The CDR3 consists of 11 residues. The CDR3 region has the DNA TGCAGTGCTAGAACTTACAATGAGCAGTTCTTC. Its translation is CSARTYNEQFF.

A single count supports this clonotype. A clone one base away is much larger, so this may be a read error. The chain uses TRBV4-3 and TRBJ2-4; tentative D call: TRBD1 (6 bases). The CDR3 length is 16 residues. Germline V gene data show CDR1 as LGHNA and CDR2 as YSLEER. The DNA for the CDR3 is TGCGCCGGCAGCCAAGATCGTCAGGGGACCAAAAACATTCAGTACTTC. Its protein is CAGSQDRQGTKNIQYF.